The rows below give T cell receptor beta chains drawn from one sample of a study of Ad26.COV2.S vaccination and SARS-CoV-2 variants. Clones were read by immunoSEQ multiplex PCR, and TCRdb kept only the in-frame ones, dropping some. The profile shows hundreds of thousands of clones, about 85% of them singletons. The material was peripheral blood, obtained in a trial of Ad26.COV2.S vaccine versus placebo. Receptors originate from a person between 18 and 59 years old who received the Ad26.COV2.S COVID-19 vaccine or a placebo. Each CDR3 is given with its conserved first and last residue. D genes are given only for firm matches. Only part of the rows carry a size: once, few, many, or a class if the clone is expanded.

j_gene: TRBJ2-7; d_gene: TRBD2; v_gene: TRBV28; len: 16; abundance: .; CDR3aa: CASMGPGGSSSYEQYF; CDR3nt: TGTGCCAGCATGGGACCGGGAGGGTCAAGCTCCTACGAGCAGTACTTC
j_gene: TRBJ2-5; d_gene: TRBD1; v_gene: TRBV15; len: 17; abundance: .; CDR3aa: CATSRDHDRGGGETQYF; CDR3nt: TGTGCCACCAGCAGAGACCACGACAGGGGCGGAGGGGAGACCCAGTACTTC
j_gene: TRBJ1-2; d_gene: TRBD1; v_gene: TRBV2; len: 14; abundance: .; CDR3aa: CASSLTRGIGGYTF; CDR3nt: TGTGCCAGCAGTTTGACCAGGGGGATAGGGGGCTACACCTTC
j_gene: TRBJ2-7; d_gene: TRBD1; v_gene: TRBV6-5; len: 14; abundance: .; CDR3aa: CATSRGTGAREQYF; CDR3nt: TGTGCCACGTCGCGCGGGACAGGGGCGAGGGAGCAGTACTTC
j_gene: TRBJ1-1; d_gene: TRBD1; v_gene: TRBV19; len: 14; abundance: .; CDR3aa: CASSIGTGFTEAFF; CDR3nt: TGTGCCAGTAGTATAGGGACAGGGTTTACTGAAGCTTTCTTT
j_gene: TRBJ2-1; d_gene: .; v_gene: TRBV9; len: 14; abundance: .; CDR3aa: CASSKLRDYNEQFF; CDR3nt: TGTGCCAGCAGCAAACTCCGGGACTACAATGAGCAGTTCTTC
j_gene: TRBJ2-2; d_gene: .; v_gene: TRBV19; len: 15; abundance: .; CDR3aa: CASSIVRASTGELFF; CDR3nt: TGTGCCAGTAGTATCGTCAGGGCGAGCACCGGGGAGCTGTTTTTT
j_gene: TRBJ2-1; d_gene: .; v_gene: TRBV27; len: 13; abundance: .; CDR3aa: CASSSAEVNEQFF; CDR3nt: TGTGCCAGCAGTTCCGCGGAGGTGAATGAGCAGTTCTTC
j_gene: TRBJ2-6; d_gene: .; v_gene: TRBV3-1/TRBV3-2; len: 16; abundance: .; CDR3aa: CASSQVVPSGANVLTF; CDR3nt: TGTGCCAGCAGCCAAGTCGTCCCCTCTGGGGCCAACGTCCTGACTTTC
j_gene: TRBJ1-2; d_gene: .; v_gene: TRBV5-1; len: 13; abundance: once; CDR3aa: CASSLVPRDGYTF; CDR3nt: TGCGCCAGCAGCTTGGTACCGAGGGATGGCTACACCTTC
j_gene: TRBJ1-2; d_gene: .; v_gene: TRBV4-3; len: 14; abundance: .; CDR3aa: CASSQHAGDYGYTF; CDR3nt: TGCGCCAGCAGCCAGCACGCCGGAGACTATGGCTACACCTTC
j_gene: TRBJ1-1; d_gene: .; v_gene: TRBV19; len: 16; abundance: .; CDR3aa: CASSTLRDTPNTEAFF; CDR3nt: TGTGCCAGTAGTACCCTAAGGGACACCCCGAACACTGAAGCTTTCTTT
j_gene: TRBJ2-5; d_gene: .; v_gene: TRBV11-3; len: 18; abundance: once; CDR3aa: CASSLAFLTAGGEETQYF; CDR3nt: TGTGCCAGCAGCTTAGCCTTTCTGACGGCCGGCGGGGAAGAGACCCAGTACTTC
j_gene: TRBJ1-5; d_gene: .; v_gene: TRBV21-1; len: 15; abundance: once; CDR3aa: CASSKGVDRVKPQHF; CDR3nt: TGTGCCAGCAGCAAAGGGGTCGACAGGGTCAAGCCCCAGCATTTT
j_gene: TRBJ2-7; d_gene: .; v_gene: TRBV23-1; len: 9; abundance: .; CDR3aa: CALWGEQYF; CDR3nt: TGCGCCCTGTGGGGCGAGCAGTACTTC
j_gene: TRBJ2-1; d_gene: .; v_gene: TRBV28; len: 15; abundance: .; CDR3aa: CASSLGGTDYNEQFF; CDR3nt: TGTGCCAGCAGTTTAGGAGGGACAGATTACAATGAGCAGTTCTTC
j_gene: TRBJ2-7; d_gene: TRBD2; v_gene: TRBV2; len: 14; abundance: .; CDR3aa: CASSLTSIYYEQYF; CDR3nt: TGTGCCAGCAGTCTGACTAGCATCTACTACGAGCAGTACTTC
j_gene: TRBJ1-5; d_gene: TRBD1; v_gene: TRBV7-9; len: 15; abundance: few; CDR3aa: CASSLGDRLNQPQHF; CDR3nt: TGTGCCAGCAGCTTAGGGGACAGGCTGAATCAGCCCCAGCATTTT
j_gene: TRBJ1-1; d_gene: .; v_gene: TRBV27; len: 13; abundance: .; CDR3aa: CASSSGLNTEAFF; CDR3nt: TGTGCCAGCAGTTCGGGACTGAACACTGAAGCTTTCTTT
j_gene: TRBJ2-7; d_gene: TRBD2; v_gene: TRBV6-5; len: 13; abundance: .; CDR3aa: CASSRGGAYEQYF; CDR3nt: TGTGCCAGCAGCCGGGGGGGGGCCTACGAGCAGTACTTC
j_gene: TRBJ1-6; d_gene: .; v_gene: TRBV6-5; len: 15; abundance: few; CDR3aa: CASSRRDIYNSPLHF; CDR3nt: TGTGCCAGCAGTCGCCGGGACATCTATAATTCACCCCTCCACTTT
j_gene: TRBJ2-1; d_gene: TRBD2; v_gene: TRBV20-1; len: 17; abundance: .; CDR3aa: CSASTPGLAGAYGEQFF; CDR3nt: TGCAGTGCTAGTACCCCGGGACTAGCGGGAGCGTATGGTGAGCAGTTCTTC
j_gene: TRBJ1-3; d_gene: .; v_gene: TRBV4-2; len: 16; abundance: .; CDR3aa: CASSQGLQGLENTIYF; CDR3nt: TGTGCCAGCAGCCAAGGACTTCAGGGGTTGGAAAACACCATATATTTT
j_gene: TRBJ1-4; d_gene: TRBD1; v_gene: TRBV27; len: 14; abundance: .; CDR3aa: CASSAGTGTRKLFF; CDR3nt: TGTGCCAGCAGTGCCGGGACAGGGACTCGGAAACTGTTTTTT
j_gene: TRBJ2-7; d_gene: TRBD2; v_gene: TRBV3-1/TRBV3-2; len: 16; abundance: few; CDR3aa: CASSRRIGRAPNEQYF; CDR3nt: TGTGCCAGCAGCCGTAGGATCGGGAGGGCCCCGAACGAGCAGTACTTC
j_gene: TRBJ1-6; d_gene: TRBD1; v_gene: TRBV13; len: 14; abundance: .; CDR3aa: CASSRDRKNSPLHF; CDR3nt: TGTGCCAGCAGCCGGGACAGGAAAAATTCACCCCTCCACTTT
j_gene: TRBJ2-3; d_gene: .; v_gene: TRBV2; len: 16; abundance: .; CDR3aa: CASRRTVGFSTDTQYF; CDR3nt: TGTGCCAGCAGAAGGACAGTAGGGTTTAGCACAGATACGCAGTATTTT
j_gene: TRBJ2-2; d_gene: .; v_gene: TRBV10-3; len: 15; abundance: once; CDR3aa: CAISPTGSATGELFF; CDR3nt: TGTGCCATCAGCCCAACAGGGTCGGCGACCGGGGAGCTGTTTTTT
j_gene: TRBJ1-1; d_gene: .; v_gene: TRBV7-9; len: 14; abundance: .; CDR3aa: CASSFATGNTEAFF; CDR3nt: TGTGCCAGCAGTTTCGCCACAGGGAACACTGAAGCTTTCTTT
j_gene: TRBJ1-2; d_gene: .; v_gene: TRBV29-1; len: 15; abundance: .; CDR3aa: CSVGPQPGLLYGYTF; CDR3nt: TGCAGCGTTGGGCCACAACCAGGGCTTCTCTATGGCTACACCTTC
j_gene: TRBJ1-1; d_gene: TRBD1; v_gene: TRBV6-5; len: 14; abundance: .; CDR3aa: CASSADRGDTEAFF; CDR3nt: TGTGCCAGCAGCGCCGACAGGGGAGACACTGAAGCTTTCTTT
j_gene: TRBJ2-7; d_gene: TRBD1; v_gene: TRBV29-1; len: 12; abundance: .; CDR3aa: CSGGQGAGEQYF; CDR3nt: TGCAGCGGAGGACAGGGGGCCGGAGAGCAGTACTTC
j_gene: TRBJ1-2; d_gene: .; v_gene: TRBV7-2; len: 14; abundance: .; CDR3aa: CASSEQPTSYGYTF; CDR3nt: TGTGCCAGCAGCGAACAACCAACGTCCTATGGCTACACCTTC
j_gene: TRBJ2-1; d_gene: TRBD2; v_gene: TRBV10-2; len: 15; abundance: .; CDR3aa: CASSELERGGNEQFF; CDR3nt: TGCGCCAGCAGTGAGTTAGAGAGGGGAGGGAATGAGCAGTTCTTC
j_gene: TRBJ2-1; d_gene: .; v_gene: TRBV11-2; len: 15; abundance: .; CDR3aa: CASSLNSGLYNEQFF; CDR3nt: TGTGCCAGCAGCTTAAATAGCGGACTATACAATGAGCAGTTCTTC
j_gene: TRBJ1-3; d_gene: .; v_gene: TRBV15; len: 12; abundance: .; CDR3aa: CATRPQGNTIYF; CDR3nt: TGTGCCACCAGACCACAGGGAAACACCATATATTTT
j_gene: TRBJ2-7; d_gene: .; v_gene: TRBV7-2; len: 15; abundance: .; CDR3aa: CASSLGGGNQYEQYF; CDR3nt: TGTGCCAGCAGCTTAGGTGGCGGGAATCAATACGAGCAGTACTTC
j_gene: TRBJ2-2; d_gene: .; v_gene: TRBV27; len: 14; abundance: .; CDR3aa: CASSFAGLTGELFF; CDR3nt: TGTGCCAGCAGTTTCGCGGGCCTCACCGGGGAGCTGTTTTTT
j_gene: TRBJ1-5; d_gene: TRBD1; v_gene: TRBV27; len: 14; abundance: .; CDR3aa: CASSFGTGNQPQHF; CDR3nt: TGTGCCAGCAGTTTTGGGACAGGTAATCAGCCCCAGCATTTT
j_gene: TRBJ1-2; d_gene: .; v_gene: TRBV27; len: 14; abundance: .; CDR3aa: CASLPRQNYYGYTF; CDR3nt: TGTGCCAGTCTACCCCGACAGAACTACTATGGCTACACCTTC
j_gene: TRBJ2-7; d_gene: .; v_gene: TRBV6-2/TRBV6-3; len: 11; abundance: .; CDR3aa: CASSYKYEQYF; CDR3nt: TGTGCCAGCAGTTATAAATACGAGCAGTACTTC
j_gene: TRBJ2-5; d_gene: .; v_gene: TRBV5-1; len: 12; abundance: .; CDR3aa: CASSLGPETQYF; CDR3nt: TGCGCCAGCAGCTTGGGCCCGGAGACCCAGTACTTC
j_gene: TRBJ2-7; d_gene: .; v_gene: TRBV27; len: 15; abundance: .; CDR3aa: CASSYDPQGPYEQYF; CDR3nt: TGTGCCAGCAGTTACGATCCACAGGGTCCCTACGAGCAGTACTTC
j_gene: TRBJ2-7; d_gene: .; v_gene: TRBV10-1; len: 19; abundance: .; CDR3aa: CASSESARTGPKSSYEQYF; CDR3nt: TGCGCCAGCAGTGAGTCCGCCAGAACAGGGCCTAAGAGCTCCTACGAGCAGTACTTC
j_gene: TRBJ1-4; d_gene: .; v_gene: TRBV5-4; len: 15; abundance: .; CDR3aa: CASSFRESTNEKLFF; CDR3nt: TGTGCCAGCAGCTTCAGGGAGTCGACTAATGAAAAACTGTTTTTT
j_gene: TRBJ2-2; d_gene: TRBD1; v_gene: TRBV6-6; len: 15; abundance: .; CDR3aa: CASSYSGTDTGELFF; CDR3nt: TGTGCCAGCAGTTACTCCGGGACAGACACCGGGGAGCTGTTTTTT
j_gene: TRBJ2-3; d_gene: .; v_gene: TRBV7-2; len: 13; abundance: .; CDR3aa: CASSLGSLDTQYF; CDR3nt: TGTGCCAGCAGCTTAGGTTCCTTAGATACGCAGTATTTT
j_gene: TRBJ2-7; d_gene: .; v_gene: TRBV29-1; len: 13; abundance: .; CDR3aa: CSGSVGQTGEQYF; CDR3nt: TGCAGCGGCTCGGTGGGGCAGACAGGCGAGCAGTACTTC
j_gene: TRBJ1-6; d_gene: .; v_gene: TRBV15; len: 12; abundance: .; CDR3aa: CATNFPNSPLHF; CDR3nt: TGTGCCACCAACTTCCCCAATTCACCCCTCCACTTT
j_gene: TRBJ2-1; d_gene: .; v_gene: TRBV28; len: 17; abundance: .; CDR3aa: CASSSLQLGGSYNEQFF; CDR3nt: TGTGCCAGCAGTTCTCTTCAGCTGGGCGGGTCCTACAATGAGCAGTTCTTC
j_gene: TRBJ1-5; d_gene: .; v_gene: TRBV28; len: 12; abundance: .; CDR3aa: CASSTMARTQHF; CDR3nt: TGTGCCAGCAGCACAATGGCCAGGACTCAGCATTTT
j_gene: TRBJ2-7; d_gene: .; v_gene: TRBV29-1; len: 15; abundance: .; CDR3aa: CSVAAPVWGAYEQYF; CDR3nt: TGCAGCGTTGCCGCCCCAGTTTGGGGGGCCTACGAGCAGTACTTC
j_gene: TRBJ1-1; d_gene: TRBD1; v_gene: TRBV10-3; len: 15; abundance: .; CDR3aa: CATTLRQGENTEAFF; CDR3nt: TGTGCCACCACTCTTCGACAGGGTGAGAACACTGAAGCTTTCTTT
j_gene: TRBJ2-1; d_gene: TRBD1; v_gene: TRBV7-8; len: 16; abundance: .; CDR3aa: CASSLSRTGGHNEQFF; CDR3nt: TGTGCCAGCAGCTTAAGTCGCACAGGGGGACACAATGAGCAGTTCTTC
j_gene: TRBJ2-2; d_gene: .; v_gene: TRBV19; len: 15; abundance: .; CDR3aa: CASSIILTGTGELFF; CDR3nt: TGTGCCAGTAGTATTATCTTGACGGGCACCGGGGAGCTGTTTTTT